The source of this T cell receptor beta chain is a study of CD8 T cells in Susac syndrome. All included Susac syndrome patients satisfied recently defined diagnostic criteria for definite or probable disease. Both CD4+ and CD8+ T cells were negatively isolated, and TEMRA cells underwent FACS enrichment. Random hexamers primed reverse transcription of about 0.45 to 1 ug RNA. It was immunoSEQ multiplex PCR that amplified TCR beta CDR3 across 54 Vbeta and 13 Jbeta. MiXCR, run by TCRdb on the immunoSEQ multiplex PCR reads, gives a single entry per CDR3 protein. Of around 71,000 distinct CDR3 sequences in the sample, 93% are singletons; the top ten hold more than 0.13%. The junction had 6 bases not matched to a gene; V was cut back by 5 bases and J by 2 bases. This CDR3 spans 14 amino acids. Germline CDR1 is DFQATT and CDR2 is SNEGSKA (reference sequence).

V usage is TRBV20-1 and J usage is TRBJ2-3; TRBD2 matches at 8 bases. This TCR came from a human donor with Susac syndrome. The sequenced material came from CD4+ T cells from PBMCs. In DNA, the CDR3 is TGCAGTGCTCTAGCGGGCTCCCCCACAGATACGCAGTATTTT. Protein sequence: CSALAGSPTDTQYF.